The clone carrying this T cell receptor (beta chain) turned up a few times. Its antigen remains unknown. These data originate in a study of identical twins. The study, taken as a whole, reports: Beta out-of-frame twin sharing showed a weaker excess.

CDR1 SEHNR and CDR2 FQNEAQ come from the germline V gene (reference sequence). The CDR3 is made up of 14 amino acids. The V gene lost 3 bases and the J gene lost 1 base, with 9 bases spanning the gap. TCRdb reanalysed the 5' RACE reads using MiXCR and keeps one entry per CDR3 protein. Of roughly 1,500,000 distinct CDR3 sequences in the sample, under 35% were seen once. The sequence derives from a newborn girl in good health. Sequencing was performed on cord blood. The V and J genes are TRBV7-9 and TRBJ1-1; the D is unclear. The CDR3 protein is CASSLSWQNTEAFF. The DNA of the CDR3 is TGTGCCAGCAGCTTGTCGTGGCAGAACACTGAAGCTTTCTTT.